This is a list of T cell receptor beta chains from one sample in a study of blood T cell repertoires in COVID-19. TCRdb's copy holds only in-frame clones and misses some; the assay was immunoSEQ multiplex PCR. This table has some 260,000 clones, 87% appearing once. The sequenced material came from peripheral blood. Receptor source: a man between 18 and 29 years old with active or convalescent COVID-19. The CDR3 runs from the conserved cysteine through the conserved F or W. The order of the fields is CDR3 DNA, CDR3 protein, J gene, V gene, clone size, D gene. D genes are given only for firm matches. Size is stated for part of the rows, as once, few or many counts, or as a class when the clone is expanded.

cdr3_nt: TGTGCCAGCTCACATTCCCAAGATGACAGGGGGGATGGCTACACCTTC
cdr3_aa: CASSHSQDDRGDGYTF
j_call: TRBJ1-2
v_call: TRBV18
clone_size: .
d_call: TRBD1

cdr3_nt: TGCGCCAGCAGCTTGGGGGGGCCGGGCTATGGCTACACCTTC
cdr3_aa: CASSLGGPGYGYTF
j_call: TRBJ1-2
v_call: TRBV5-1
clone_size: .
d_call: .

cdr3_nt: TGTGCCAGCACCTCACCCCCCGGGAGGGCCGGGGATACGCAGTATTTT
cdr3_aa: CASTSPPGRAGDTQYF
j_call: TRBJ2-3
v_call: TRBV27
clone_size: few
d_call: TRBD2

cdr3_nt: TGTGCCAGCATGGACAGATCGAACACTGAAGCTTTCTTT
cdr3_aa: CASMDRSNTEAFF
j_call: TRBJ1-1
v_call: TRBV5-6
clone_size: once
d_call: .

cdr3_nt: TGCAGCGTTTACAGGGGTACAAAACTGTTTTTT
cdr3_aa: CSVYRGTKLFF
j_call: TRBJ1-4
v_call: TRBV29-1
clone_size: once
d_call: TRBD1

cdr3_nt: TGCGCCAGCAGCTTGGCCGCGACACTAGCGGACTACAATGAGCAGTTCTTC
cdr3_aa: CASSLAATLADYNEQFF
j_call: TRBJ2-1
v_call: TRBV5-1
clone_size: few
d_call: TRBD2

cdr3_nt: TGCAGTGCTAGTGAAACCAGGGGGCGGACTGAAGCTTTCTTT
cdr3_aa: CSASETRGRTEAFF
j_call: TRBJ1-1
v_call: TRBV20-1
clone_size: few
d_call: TRBD1

cdr3_nt: TGTGCCAGCAGCTACCCAACAGGGGGCGAACTTGATGGCTACACCTTC
cdr3_aa: CASSYPTGGELDGYTF
j_call: TRBJ1-2
v_call: TRBV9
clone_size: .
d_call: TRBD1

cdr3_nt: TGCAGCGTTGTCCTCTCCGGGGTTGATCAGCCCCAGCATTTT
cdr3_aa: CSVVLSGVDQPQHF
j_call: TRBJ1-5
v_call: TRBV29-1
clone_size: .
d_call: .

cdr3_nt: TGTGCCTGGAAAATCAGGGGCAACACTGAAGCTTTCTTT
cdr3_aa: CAWKIRGNTEAFF
j_call: TRBJ1-1
v_call: TRBV30
clone_size: .
d_call: .

cdr3_nt: TGTGCCAGTAAAAAGGGACTAGCGGGGGTCGAGCAGTTCTTC
cdr3_aa: CASKKGLAGVEQFF
j_call: TRBJ2-1
v_call: TRBV19
clone_size: .
d_call: TRBD2

cdr3_nt: TGTGCCAGCAGCCCTGGACTAGCGGGAGGACCGTACGAGCAGTACTTC
cdr3_aa: CASSPGLAGGPYEQYF
j_call: TRBJ2-7
v_call: TRBV3-1/TRBV3-2
clone_size: .
d_call: TRBD2

cdr3_nt: TGTGCCAGTAGTATCAGAGATGGGCGGGAGTGGGGCTACGAGCAGTACTTC
cdr3_aa: CASSIRDGREWGYEQYF
j_call: TRBJ2-7
v_call: TRBV19
clone_size: .
d_call: TRBD2

cdr3_nt: TGTGCCAGCAGTTACGACATAAACTACGAGCAGTACTTC
cdr3_aa: CASSYDINYEQYF
j_call: TRBJ2-7
v_call: TRBV6-5
clone_size: .
d_call: .

cdr3_nt: TGTGCCACCAGTGATCCGGGAGTCGCTGATACGCAGTATTTT
cdr3_aa: CATSDPGVADTQYF
j_call: TRBJ2-3
v_call: TRBV24-1
clone_size: .
d_call: .

cdr3_nt: TGTGCCAGCAGCTTCCGACTAGCAGATACGCAGTATTTT
cdr3_aa: CASSFRLADTQYF
j_call: TRBJ2-3
v_call: TRBV7-9
clone_size: .
d_call: .

cdr3_nt: TGTGCCAGCAGCGGGATGACAGGTATGAACACTGAAGCTTTCTTT
cdr3_aa: CASSGMTGMNTEAFF
j_call: TRBJ1-1
v_call: TRBV11-2
clone_size: .
d_call: .

cdr3_nt: TGTGCCTGGAGTGTACTGGTGGTAAATTATCACTATGGCTACACCTTC
cdr3_aa: CAWSVLVVNYHYGYTF
j_call: TRBJ1-2
v_call: TRBV30
clone_size: .
d_call: .